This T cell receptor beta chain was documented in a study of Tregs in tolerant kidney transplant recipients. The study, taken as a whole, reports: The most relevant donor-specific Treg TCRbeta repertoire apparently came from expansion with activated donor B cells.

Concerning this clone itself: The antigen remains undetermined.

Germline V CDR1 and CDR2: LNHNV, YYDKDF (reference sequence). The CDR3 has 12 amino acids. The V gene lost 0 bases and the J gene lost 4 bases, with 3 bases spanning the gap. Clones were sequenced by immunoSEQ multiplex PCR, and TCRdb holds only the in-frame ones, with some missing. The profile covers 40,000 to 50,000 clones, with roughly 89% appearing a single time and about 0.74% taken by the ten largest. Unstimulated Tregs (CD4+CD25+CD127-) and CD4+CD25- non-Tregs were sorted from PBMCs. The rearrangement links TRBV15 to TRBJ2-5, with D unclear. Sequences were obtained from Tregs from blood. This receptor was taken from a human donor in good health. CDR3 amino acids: CATSREGETQYF. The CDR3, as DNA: TGTGCCACCAGCAGAGAAGGAGAGACCCAGTACTTC.